This note documents a single TCR beta chain sequence. No antigen is known for it. This sample stems from a study of T-cell memory formation after mild COVID-19. Study conclusions and caveats: A second wave of clones peaked on day 37, and their SARS-CoV-2 specificity went unconfirmed.

TCRdb re-called the 5' RACE reads with MiXCR, one entry per CDR3 protein. The profile shows some 150,000 distinct CDR3 sequences, about 14% of them singletons. This clonotype originated in an adult woman who had mild COVID-19 (a few samples of this study predate the infection). Cell type and time point are not known. Sequencing was done on a sample of PBMCs or a T cell subset sorted from them (not recorded which).

The CDR3: CASSPLFTGELFF. The CDR3 DNA reads TGTGCCAGCAGTCCCCTTTTTACCGGGGAGCTGTTTTTT. This chain joins TRBV6-2 or TRBV6-3 and TRBJ2-2; D gene uncertain. The ends were cut back, 5 bases at V and 5 bases at J, with 9 bases in the middle. CDR3 length: 13 amino acids. Germline V gene lookup returns CDR1 MNHEY and CDR2 SVGEGT.